The 16 T cell receptor beta chains below were found in one sample sequenced in a study of blood T cells in healthy people across ages (dated by TCRdb to the mid-2010s). To prepare the library, 5' RACE was applied. Instrument used: Illumina HiSeq 2500. A second PCR of about 7 to 12 cycles was run with a J-beta primer mix and a sample-barcoded 5' primer. TCRdb cleaned the public reads at Q25 with fastp, built clones with MiXCR and kept in-frame beta chains. Each CDR3 protein gets just one entry, which takes the most common genes and DNA from the rows behind it. Here the sample has roughly 700,000 distinct CDR3 sequences; about 32% occur a single time. Approximately 15% of the sample lies in the top ten. Source material: blood. The origin of the receptors is a woman older than 75 in good health. Donor details come from another sample of the same person, matched by shared clones.

The sample holds many counts of this clonotype. The genes are TRBV30 and TRBJ1-1; D gene ambiguous. Trimming pared 0 bases from V and 4 bases from J, leaving 3 bases between. The CDR3 covers 11 residues. CDR1 is GTSNPN and CDR2 is SVGIG in the germline V gene (reference sequence). The CDR3 DNA follows: TGTGCCTGGAGTGTGGTCACTGAAGCTTTCTTT. It specifies CAWSVVTEAFF.

This clonotype was seen only a few times. This chain links TRBV5-1 with TRBJ2-2, with D perhaps TRBD1 (6 bases). The V gene's germline CDR1 is SGHRS and CDR2 YFSETQ. This CDR3 has 14 amino acids. With 4 bases removed from V and 4 bases from J, the gap between germline ends came to 11 bases. The DNA for the CDR3 is TGCGCCAGCAGCCCGGGACATGCCACCGGGGAGCTGTTTTTT. Translating it yields CASSPGHATGELFF.

The V gene is TRBV28, the J gene TRBJ2-5; tentatively, D is TRBD1 (5 bases). The DNA end is a closer match to TRBJ2-7, so the J assignment may be wrong. This CDR3 is built from 14 residues. The germline gives CDR1 MDHEN, CDR2 SYDVKM. CDR3 bases: TGTGCCAGCAGTTTAACCGGACATCTCGACGAGCAGTACTTC. This encodes CASSLTGHLDEQYF.

This clonotype was recorded at least ten times. The rearrangement joins TRBV6-5 to TRBJ2-5, with D unresolved. The CDR3 covers 14 residues. The V gene's germline CDR1 is MNHEY and CDR2 SVGAGI. The germline V and J ends were trimmed by 2 bases and 5 bases, with 12 bases remaining between them. The chain's CDR3 is CASSYGQVSETQYF. The CDR3 DNA is TGTGCCAGCAGTTACGGGCAGGTGTCGGAGACCCAGTACTTC.

The chain has TRBV20-1 and TRBJ2-3; D gene unclear. V was clipped by 6 bases and J by 2 bases, with 12 bases between them. The CDR3 spans 13 residues. Germline V gives CDR1 DFQATT, CDR2 SNEGSKA (reference sequence). In nucleotides, the CDR3 is TGCAGTGCCCCGGAAGGGTACACAGATACGCAGTATTTT. Residues: CSAPEGYTDTQYF.

Worth noting for this clonotype: This may come from a read error, since a much larger clone is one base off. The gene calls are TRBV12-3 or TRBV12-4 and TRBJ2-3; D may be TRBD1 or TRBD2 (7 bases each). The CDR3 consists of 16 residues. V was pared by 3 bases and J by 4 bases, with 17 bases between. This CDR3 is CASSFRTGTSADTQYF. The CDR3 region has the DNA TGTGCCAGCAGTTTCCGGACAGGCACTAGCGCAGATACGCAGTATTTT.

In the case of this clonotype: An end of the junction does not agree with germline; a read error may underlie this. V gene TRBV27 combines with J gene TRBJ2-7; D uncertain. The CDR3 extends over 12 amino acids. Germline V gene lookup returns CDR1 MNHEY and CDR2 SMNVEV (reference sequence). The CDR3 spells CACRDGRLLLYF. CDR3 coding DNA: TGTGCCTGCAGAGACGGACGGCTCTTGTTATACTTC.

This clonotype was recorded many times. J is TRBJ1-5 and V is TRBV5-1; TRBD1 matches 9 bases. There are 18 residues in the CDR3. Germline loops: CDR1 SGHRS, CDR2 YFSETQ. V lost 0 bases, J lost 1 base, and 8 bases stayed unmatched. The CDR3 protein is CASSLGGQGVISNQPQHF. DNA for the CDR3: TGCGCCAGCAGCTTGGGGGGACAGGGAGTTATAAGCAATCAGCCCCAGCATTTT.

The V and J genes are TRBV20-1 and TRBJ1-2; 9 bases agree with TRBD1. The trim removed 1 base at V and 5 bases at J, leaving 8 bases unmatched. This CDR3 comprises 15 residues. CDR1 DFQATT and CDR2 SNEGSKA come from the germline V gene (reference sequence). The CDR3 here is CSARAPTGGFYGYTF. CDR3 DNA: TGCAGTGCTAGAGCCCCGACAGGGGGATTTTATGGCTACACCTTC.

A note on this clonotype: One base away lies a much larger clone, so this may be a sequencing read error. V is TRBV11-2 and J is TRBJ1-1, with D hard to call. CDR1 and CDR2 from the germline V gene are SGHAT and FQNNGV. This CDR3 contains 15 residues. The CDR3 region is CAGSLSYLVYTEAFF. CDR3 coding DNA: TGTGCCGGCAGCTTATCCTACCTGGTCTACACTGAAGCTTTCTTT.

Comments on this clonotype: This sequence may be a read error, since a much larger clone differs from it by one base. The genes are TRBV29-1 and TRBJ1-2; D may be TRBD1 (6 bases). The CDR3 has 13 amino acids. V lost 7 bases and J lost 8, with 20 bases in between. In germline, CDR1 is SQVTM, CDR2 ANQGSEA. CDR3 nucleotides: TGCAGCGCGGGCGCAGGGGCAAGTAACGGCTACACCTTC. Protein: CSAGAGASNGYTF.

The genes are TRBV6-2 or TRBV6-3 and TRBJ2-1; D gene unclear. The V gene's germline CDR1 is MNHEY and CDR2 SVGEGT. The V gene lost 2 bases and the J gene lost 6 bases, with 5 bases spanning the gap. The CDR3 spans 12 residues. The CDR3 DNA follows: TGTGCCAGCAGTTACGATGGCAATGAGCAGTTCTTC. Translation: CASSYDGNEQFF.

This clonotype was counted only a few times. The gene calls are TRBV6-1 and TRBJ2-1; D is perhaps TRBD1 (6 bases). V was trimmed by 6 bases and J by 10 bases, leaving 19 bases between them. Germline V lookup: CDR1 MNHNS, CDR2 SASEGT. The CDR3 spans 14 residues. CDR3 sequence: CASSNLQGPGEQFF. The CDR3 DNA follows: TGTGCCAGCAGCAACCTACAGGGCCCAGGGGAGCAGTTCTTC.

J is TRBJ2-5 and V is TRBV2, with D tentatively TRBD1 or TRBD2 (7 bases each). V was clipped by 6 bases and J by 5 bases, with 19 bases between them. The CDR3 has 15 amino acids. CDR1 and CDR2 from the germline V gene are SNHLY and FYNNEI. In DNA, the CDR3 is TGTGCCAGCAGGAGGGTGGGAGGGGGCGTGGAGACCCAGTACTTC. Amino acids: CASRRVGGGVETQYF.

This clonotype was found many times. The V gene is TRBV5-1, the J gene TRBJ2-3; 16 bases agree with TRBD2. The CDR3 is made up of 19 amino acids. Germline V gives CDR1 SGHRS, CDR2 YFSETQ. The V gene end was trimmed by 3 bases and the J gene end by 3 bases; junction bases not matched to a gene: 10. CDR3 in DNA: TGCGCCAGCAGCTCGGGACTAGCGGGGGGGCTCGTTCTGACAGATACGCAGTATTTT. Protein sequence: CASSSGLAGGLVLTDTQYF. The whole variable domain, remainder taken from reference TRBV5-1 and TRBJ2-3, is KAGVTQTPRYLIKTRGQQVTLSCSPISGHRSVSWYQQTPGQGLQFLFEYFSETQRNKGNFPGRFSGRQFSNSRSEMNVSTLELGDSALYLCASSSGLAGGLVLTDTQYFGPGTRLTVL.

This clonotype was recorded at least ten times. V is TRBV4-2 and J is TRBJ1-2; 8 bases map to TRBD1. The V gene end was trimmed by 0 bases and the J gene end by 8 bases; junction bases not matched to a gene: 11. This CDR3 has 16 residues. Germline V gene sequence: CDR1 LGHNA, CDR2 YNFKEQ. CDR3 region: CASSQDAGTGPRGYTF. CDR3 coding DNA: TGTGCCAGCAGCCAAGATGCGGGGACAGGACCCCGGGGCTACACCTTC.